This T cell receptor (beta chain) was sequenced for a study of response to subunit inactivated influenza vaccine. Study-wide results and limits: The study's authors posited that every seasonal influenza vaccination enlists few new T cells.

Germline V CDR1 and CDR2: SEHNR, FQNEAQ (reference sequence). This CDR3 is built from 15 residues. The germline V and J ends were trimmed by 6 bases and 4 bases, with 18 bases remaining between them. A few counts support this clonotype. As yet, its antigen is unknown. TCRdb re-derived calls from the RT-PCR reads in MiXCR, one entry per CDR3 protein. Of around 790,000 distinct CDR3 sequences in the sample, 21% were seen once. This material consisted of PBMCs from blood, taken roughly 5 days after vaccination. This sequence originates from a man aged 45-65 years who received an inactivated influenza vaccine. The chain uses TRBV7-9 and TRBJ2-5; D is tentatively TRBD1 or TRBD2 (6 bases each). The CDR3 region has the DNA TGTGCCAGCAGACGTTCGGGGGCGGAGGGAGAGACCCAGTACTTC. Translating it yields CASRRSGAEGETQYF.